These 20 T cell receptor beta chains were sequenced from one sample in a study of CD8 T cells in ankylosing spondylitis (dated by TCRdb to about 2017). The research as a whole found: A TCR beta motif of seven or eight highly homologous amino acid variants appeared characteristic of blood from ankylosing spondylitis patients.

These receptors' targets are unknown. Preparation of the library involved 5' RACE. The run used an Illumina HiSeq 2500. Using fastp at Q25 and MiXCR, TCRdb reprocessed the public reads and kept productive beta chains. CDR3 protein duplicates are merged, each entry listing the most common genes and DNA. The sample table contains under 450,000 distinct CDR3 sequences; only one count was recorded for approximately 17% of them. The ten largest clonotypes hold approximately 1% of the sample. The sequenced material came from blood, either unsorted or a sorted T cell fraction (not recorded which). Receptors originate from a male donor with ankylosing spondylitis.

The chain is built from TRBV6-2 or TRBV6-3 and TRBJ2-5; TRBD2 matches at 9 bases. This CDR3 comprises 17 residues. The V segment lost 5 bases and the J segment 0 bases; nucleotides outside the gene matches: 10. CDR1 is MNHEY, CDR2 SVGEGT, per germline. For the CDR3, the DNA is TGTGCCAGCAGTCGCCACCCGACTAGCGGATACCAAGAGACCCAGTACTTC. It translates to CASSRHPTSGYQETQYF.

This clonotype has a handful of counts. This chain joins TRBV20-1 and TRBJ2-4; D is ambiguous. V was pared by 0 bases and J by 11 bases, with 11 bases between. Germline assignment: CDR1 DFQATT and CDR2 SNEGSKA (reference sequence). The CDR3 consists of 12 residues. CDR3 in DNA: TGCAGTGCTAGAGATCTCGATTACCTTCAGTACTTC. This encodes CSARDLDYLQYF.

The chain couples TRBV7-9 to TRBJ1-1; possible D gene TRBD1, 6 bases. Germline-derived CDR1 and CDR2 are SEHNR and FQNEAQ (reference sequence). V lost 8 bases and J lost 0, with 13 bases in between. The CDR3 has 14 residues. DNA of the CDR3: TGTGCCAGCGTGGGACAAATGTTGAACACTGAAGCTTTCTTT. Translation gives CASVGQMLNTEAFF. Based on the CDR3 plus reference TRBV7-9 and TRBJ1-1, the full variable domain is DTGVSQNPRHKITKRGQNVTFRCDPISEHNRLYWYRQTLGQGPEFLTYFQNEAQLEKSRLLSDRFSAERPKGSFSTLEIQRTEQGDSAMYLCASVGQMLNTEAFFGQGTRLTVV.

The chain combines TRBV27 with TRBJ2-7; D could derive from TRBD1 or TRBD2 (5 bases each). The CDR3 covers 14 residues. Per germline, CDR1 MNHEY and CDR2 SMNVEV (reference sequence). V was shortened by 5 bases and J by 3 bases, with 14 bases between the two germline ends. CDR3 nucleotide sequence: TGTGCCAGCAGTATCGGGACCGTCGGCTACGAGCAGTACTTC. Translated, it gives CASSIGTVGYEQYF.

The rearrangement links TRBV28 to TRBJ1-5; a weak D match, TRBD1 (6 bases). The germline V gene encodes CDR1 MDHEN and CDR2 SYDVKM. This CDR3 has 17 amino acids. The V gene lost 7 bases and the J gene lost 5 bases, with 24 bases spanning the gap. The CDR3 coding sequence is TGTGCCAGCACCCCACCCCCCAGGGGAAAACTTGATCAGCCCCAGCATTTT. It translates to CASTPPPRGKLDQPQHF.

The rearrangement links TRBV4-1 to TRBJ1-3; 7 bases line up with TRBD1. Trimming cost V 3 bases and J 5 bases; bases outside gene matches: 1. Looked up from germline, CDR1 is MGHRA and CDR2 is YSYEKL. The CDR3 extends over 13 amino acids. The CDR3 loop reads CASSQGQRNTIYF. CDR3 DNA: TGCGCCAGCAGCCAGGGACAGAGAAACACCATATATTTT.

The chain joins TRBV24-1 to TRBJ2-6; D may be TRBD2 (5 bases). The CDR3 runs to 15 residues. The germline CDR1 and CDR2 sequences are KGHDR and SFDVKD. The V gene lost 3 bases and the J gene lost 0 bases, with 5 bases spanning the gap. The CDR3 here is CATSDGSSGANVLTF. The CDR3 nucleotides read TGTGCCACCAGTGATGGGAGCTCTGGGGCCAACGTCCTGACTTTC.

Here the CDR3 reads CASSLGAGTTYEQYF. CDR3 DNA: TGCGCCAGCAGCTTGGGTGCGGGTACCACCTACGAGCAGTACTTC. The chain recombines TRBV5-1 with TRBJ2-7; possible D gene TRBD2, 5 bases. There are 15 residues in the CDR3. The germline V gene encodes CDR1 SGHRS and CDR2 YFSETQ. Trimming stripped 0 bases from V and 2 bases from J, with 12 bases between.

The chain employs TRBV20-1 and TRBJ2-7, with 15 positions matching TRBD2. Per the germline V gene, CDR1 is DFQATT and CDR2 is SNEGSKA (reference sequence). This CDR3 region has 15 residues. J lost 4 bases, V lost 3 bases, and 4 bases had no gene match. Here the CDR3 reads CSARRTSGRGYEQYF. CDR3 nucleotides: TGCAGTGCTAGGCGGACTAGCGGGAGGGGTTACGAGCAGTACTTC.

V and J are TRBV6-1 and TRBJ2-1; 8 positions match TRBD1. The CDR3 spans 15 residues. Germline V gives CDR1 MNHNS, CDR2 SASEGT. The trim removed 5 bases at V and 7 bases at J, leaving 10 bases unmatched. Here the CDR3 reads CASSLDRGGLNEQFF. In DNA, the CDR3 is TGTGCCAGCAGTCTTGACAGGGGCGGCTTAAATGAGCAGTTCTTC.

The chain links TRBV11-2 to TRBJ2-7, with TRBD2 identical over 8 bases. CDR1 and CDR2 (germline): SGHAT, FQNNGV. The ends lost 5 bases at V and 4 bases at J; junction bases unmatched: 13. The CDR3 consists of 16 residues. The CDR3 DNA reads as TGTGCCAGCAGCCCGGGGGGCCTAGCGGGTGGGTACGAGCAGTACTTC. Its protein product is CASSPGGLAGGYEQYF. Supplemented by reference TRBV11-2 and TRBJ2-7, the full variable domain reads EAGVAQSPRYKIIEKRQSVAFWCNPISGHATLYWYQQILGQGPKLLIQFQNNGVVDDSQLPKDRFSAERLKGVDSTLKIQPAKLEDSAVYLCASSPGGLAGGYEQYFGPGTRLTVT.

Regarding this clonotype: One end of the junction varies from germline; a read error may be responsible. The chain uses TRBV20-1 and TRBJ2-1; 13 bases are shared with TRBD2. The CDR3 is 17 residues long. CDR1 is DFQATT and CDR2 is SNEGSKA in the germline V gene (reference sequence). The CDR3 sequence is CCAQRTSGSRYLNEQFF. Here the CDR3 DNA reads TGCTGTGCACAGCGGACTAGCGGGAGCCGGTATCTCAATGAGCAGTTCTTC.

The chain couples TRBV2 to TRBJ2-3; maybe TRBD2 (6 bases). Germline V gene data show CDR1 as SNHLY and CDR2 as FYNNEI. V gave up 6 bases and J gave up 4 bases, with 11 bases separating them. The CDR3 sequence is 13 residues long. The CDR3 region is CASSRDLPDTQYF. Here the CDR3 DNA reads TGTGCCAGCAGCCGGGACTTACCAGATACGCAGTATTTT.

The chain combines TRBV6-1 with TRBJ1-2; 8 bases map to TRBD1. The CDR3 has 19 residues. CDR1 is MNHNS and CDR2 is SASEGT in the germline V gene. V shed 5 bases, J shed 7 bases, and the junction held 24 bases outside the gene matches. The CDR3, as DNA: TGTGCCAGCAGTCCATTAATAGGACAGGGACTTAGTCCTTGGGGTGGCTACACCTTC. Amino acids: CASSPLIGQGLSPWGGYTF.

This clonotype has only a few counts. V gene TRBV7-8 combines with J gene TRBJ1-2; D ambiguous. This CDR3 comprises 12 residues. The V gene lost 1 base and the J gene lost 13 bases, with 13 bases spanning the gap. CDR1 SGHVS and CDR2 FQNEAQ come from the germline V gene. The CDR3 protein is CASSLGLGASTF. CDR3 in DNA: TGTGCCAGCAGCTTAGGTCTAGGCGCGAGCACCTTC.

This clonotype appeared many times. CDR3 in amino acids: CASSLWTSGSYEQYF. As DNA, the CDR3 is TGTGCCAGCAGCTTATGGACTAGCGGGAGCTACGAGCAGTACTTC. This sequence joins TRBV3-1 and TRBJ2-7; 13 nucleotides match TRBD2. Germline V gene sequence: CDR1 LGHDT, CDR2 YNNKEL (reference sequence). The CDR3 contains 15 residues. Trimming at V came to 5 bases and at J to 3 bases, leaving 4 bases not matched to a gene.

As DNA, the CDR3 is TGTGCCAGCGGCCGACTAGCGGGCCGCCAAGAGACCCAGTACTTC. Protein: CASGRLAGRQETQYF. The gene calls are TRBV27 and TRBJ2-5; 10 positions match TRBD2. Per germline, CDR1 MNHEY and CDR2 SMNVEV (reference sequence). The CDR3 extends over 15 amino acids. After removal of 8 bases from V and 1 base from J, the junction contained 7 bases not matched to a gene.

This clonotype was counted many times. The CDR3 nucleotides are TGCGCCAGCAGCTTGTTATCATTTGGGGGAACTGAAGCTTTCTTT. The encoded protein is CASSLLSFGGTEAFF. V gene TRBV5-1 combines with J gene TRBJ1-1; D might be TRBD1 (5 bases). The CDR3 loop spans 15 amino acids. V was cut by 1 base and J by 5 bases, with 15 bases left in between. Germline CDR1 SGHRS, CDR2 YFSETQ.

The gene calls are TRBV6-1 and TRBJ2-5; 9 nucleotides line up with TRBD2. CDR1 is MNHNS and CDR2 is SASEGT in the germline V gene. The length of the CDR3 is 15 residues. V dropped 4 bases and J dropped 4; count of bases not matched to a gene: 7. CDR3 residues: CASSGASGKRETQYF. In DNA, the CDR3 is TGTGCCAGCAGTGGGGCTAGCGGGAAGAGAGAGACCCAGTACTTC.

This clonotype appeared a few times. The chain combines TRBV5-1 with TRBJ1-1; D remains ambiguous. Germline V gene sequence: CDR1 SGHRS, CDR2 YFSETQ. The ends were cut back, 2 bases at V and 1 base at J, with 12 bases in the middle. There are 15 residues in the CDR3. The CDR3 loop is CASSFASGTNTEAFF. The CDR3 coding sequence is TGCGCCAGCAGCTTCGCGTCGGGTACGAACACTGAAGCTTTCTTT.